This T cell receptor (beta chain) emerged from a study of radiotherapy plus CTLA-4 blockade in lung cancer. Turning to the study itself: For approximately 19% of patients, objective responses occurred, and around 31% had disease control.

Remarks on this clone: As yet, its antigen is unknown.

Study observations and caveats: Following radiotherapy plus ipilimumab, tumor-derived TCR clones expanded in the blood. Early blood T cell clone dynamics, with interferon-beta, were reported to best predict response.

The assay was immunoSEQ multiplex PCR, and TCRdb's table has in-frame clones only and misses some. The sample has approximately 40,000 clones, around 77% seen once. Focal radiation plus CTLA-4 blockade with ipilimumab was given to patients with chemo-refractory metastatic non-small-cell lung cancer. Sequenced here: peripheral blood, sampled from a patient treated with radiotherapy plus ipilimumab. The sequence came from a human donor with non-small cell lung cancer whose response to radiotherapy plus ipilimumab could not be evaluated.

The CDR3 is CASSQDTSFQFEQYF. CDR3 DNA sequence: TGCGCCAGCAGCCAAGATACCTCGTTCCAGTTCGAGCAGTACTTC. V usage is TRBV4-3 and J usage is TRBJ2-7; D unresolved. This CDR3 has 15 amino acids. The ends were cut back, 0 bases at V and 6 bases at J, with 15 bases in the middle. Germline CDR1 and CDR2: LGHNA and YSLEER.